The clone carrying this TCR beta chain was counted a few times. These data come from a study of cytomegalovirus exposure and HLA in healthy donors. Looking at the study overall: As released early, the data held some 80 million unique TCRs from HLA-typed donors.

The germline CDR1 and CDR2 sequences are SGHVS and FQNEAQ. The V and J ends lost 1 base and 3 bases respectively, with 15 bases between them. The CDR3 contains 17 residues. The PCR made use of 60 Vbeta and 13 Jbeta primers. Clones were read by immunoSEQ multiplex PCR, and TCRdb kept only the in-frame ones, dropping some. The sample includes 110,000 or so clones, around 70% of them seen just once. The chain recombines TRBV7-8 with TRBJ2-2, with D possibly TRBD2 on 6 matching bases. The sequenced sample consisted of PBMCs. The receptor's source is a middle-aged woman in good health and CMV-seropositive. CDR3 protein: CASSLVLGREDTGELFF. The CDR3 region has the DNA TGTGCCAGCAGCTTAGTTCTCGGCAGGGAGGACACCGGGGAGCTGTTTTTT.